The source of this T cell receptor beta chain is a study of early T cells in non-severe SARS-CoV-2 infection. Study information: Chains were unpaired, as sequencing was done on bulk RNA from unsorted whole blood. Study-wide results and caveats: There was a bias toward anti-spike CD8 responses in VDJdb matching, which missed private and CD4 specificities.

This clonotype was counted ten times or more. Its antigen remains unidentified. Attached unique molecular identifiers marked individual cDNA molecules. Using its own MiXCR run on the 5' RACE reads, TCRdb lists one record per CDR3 protein. The sample yields tens of thousands of distinct CDR3 sequences, under 9.5% seen once. The CDR3 is made up of 14 amino acids. The trim removed 5 bases at V and 3 bases at J, leaving 4 bases unmatched. Per germline, CDR1 SGHTA and CDR2 FQGNSA. The sample comprised whole blood. The TCR comes from an adult who was a healthcare worker with PCR-confirmed SARS-CoV-2 infection or an uninfected control (not recorded which). The chain is built from TRBV7-2 and TRBJ2-7; 10 bases are a match to TRBD2. CDR3 in amino acids: CASSLPSGSYEQYF. The CDR3 DNA reads as TGTGCCAGCAGCCTACCTAGCGGGAGCTACGAGCAGTACTTC.